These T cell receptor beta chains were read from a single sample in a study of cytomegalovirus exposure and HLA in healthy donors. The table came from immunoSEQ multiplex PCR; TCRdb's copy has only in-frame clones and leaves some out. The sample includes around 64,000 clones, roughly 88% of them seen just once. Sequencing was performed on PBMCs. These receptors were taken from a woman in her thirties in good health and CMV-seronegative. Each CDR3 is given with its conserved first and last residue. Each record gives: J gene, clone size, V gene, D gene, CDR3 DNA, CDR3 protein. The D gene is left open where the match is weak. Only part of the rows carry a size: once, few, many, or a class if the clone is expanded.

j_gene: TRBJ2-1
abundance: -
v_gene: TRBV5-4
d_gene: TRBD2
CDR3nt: TGTGCCAGCAGCTCGTCCAGCGGGAGCTCCTACAATGAGCAGTTCTTC
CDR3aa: CASSSSSGSSYNEQFF

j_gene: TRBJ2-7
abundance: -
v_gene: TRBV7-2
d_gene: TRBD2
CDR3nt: TGTGCCAGCAGTTCCGGGACTAGTTCCTACGAGCAGTACTTC
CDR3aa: CASSSGTSSYEQYF

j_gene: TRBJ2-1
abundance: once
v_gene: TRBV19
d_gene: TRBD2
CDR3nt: TGTGCCAGTAGCGATCCAGCGGGAGCTGAGCAGTTCTTC
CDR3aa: CASSDPAGAEQFF

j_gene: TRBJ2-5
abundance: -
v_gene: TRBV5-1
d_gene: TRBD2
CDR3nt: TGCGCCAGCAGCTTGGCCCTAGCGGGAGGGGAGACCCAGTACTTC
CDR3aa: CASSLALAGGETQYF

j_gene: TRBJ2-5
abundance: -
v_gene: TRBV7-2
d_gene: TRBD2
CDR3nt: TGTGCCAGCAGCTTAGAAGCGAGCGGGAGGACCCTAGGGGAGACCCAGTACTTC
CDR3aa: CASSLEASGRTLGETQYF

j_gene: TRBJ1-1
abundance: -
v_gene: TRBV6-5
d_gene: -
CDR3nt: TGTGCCAGCAGGGAACAGGGCTCTGAAGCTTTCTTT
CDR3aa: CASREQGSEAFF

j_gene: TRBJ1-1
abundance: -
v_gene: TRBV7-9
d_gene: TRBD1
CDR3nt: TGTGCCAGCAGCTTAGGACAGGGGTTGTCGGACACTGAAGCTTTCTTT
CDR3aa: CASSLGQGLSDTEAFF

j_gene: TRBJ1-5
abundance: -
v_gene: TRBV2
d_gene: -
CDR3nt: TGTGCCAGCAGTGAGGGGGCAGGGAACCAGCATTTT
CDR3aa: CASSEGAGNQHF

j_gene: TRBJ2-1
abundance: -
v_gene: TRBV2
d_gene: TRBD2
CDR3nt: TGTGCCAGCAGTGAAGGGGGACTAGTTAGGTACAATGAGCAGTTCTTC
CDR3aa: CASSEGGLVRYNEQFF

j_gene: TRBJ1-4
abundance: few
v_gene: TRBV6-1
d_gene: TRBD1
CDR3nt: TGTGCCAGCAGCTCAGGACAGGGGAATAATGAAAAACTGTTTTTT
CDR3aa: CASSSGQGNNEKLFF

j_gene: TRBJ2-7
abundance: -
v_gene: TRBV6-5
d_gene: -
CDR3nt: TGTGCCAGCAGTTACGGCGGTGGCGGCTCCTACGAGCAGTACTTC
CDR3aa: CASSYGGGGSYEQYF

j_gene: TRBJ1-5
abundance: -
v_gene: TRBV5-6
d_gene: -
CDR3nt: TGTGCCAGCAGCCCCTATTCCTCTAGCAATCAGCCCCAGCATTTT
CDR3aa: CASSPYSSSNQPQHF

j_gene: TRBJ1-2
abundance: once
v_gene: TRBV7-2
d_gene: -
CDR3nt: TGTGCCAGCAGCTTAGGCCCGGGAGCCTATGGCTACACCTTC
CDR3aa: CASSLGPGAYGYTF

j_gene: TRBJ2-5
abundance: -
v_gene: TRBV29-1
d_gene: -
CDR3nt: TGCAGCGTTGTGGTACTTGGGGGCTGGGAGACCCAGTACTTC
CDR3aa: CSVVVLGGWETQYF

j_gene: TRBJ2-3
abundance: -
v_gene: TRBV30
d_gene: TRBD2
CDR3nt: TGTGCCTGGAGTGGCTGGACTAGCGGGAGGGCAGATACGCAGTATTTT
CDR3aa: CAWSGWTSGRADTQYF

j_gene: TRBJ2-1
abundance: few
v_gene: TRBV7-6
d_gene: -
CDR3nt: TGTGCCAGCAGCGTGGTTGGCGGGAACGGTTACAATGAGCAGTTCTTC
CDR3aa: CASSVVGGNGYNEQFF

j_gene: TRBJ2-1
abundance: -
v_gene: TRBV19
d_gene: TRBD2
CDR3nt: TGTGCCAGTAGGGGGGGGGTAGAACAGTTCTTC
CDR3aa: CASRGGVEQFF

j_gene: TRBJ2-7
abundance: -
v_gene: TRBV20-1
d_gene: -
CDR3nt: TGCAGTGTGGGAGGCGACTACGAGCAGTACTTC
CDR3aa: CSVGGDYEQYF

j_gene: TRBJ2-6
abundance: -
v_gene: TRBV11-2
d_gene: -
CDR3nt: TGTGCCAGCAGCTTACACAGGACCTCTGGGGCCAACGTCCTGACTTTC
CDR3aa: CASSLHRTSGANVLTF

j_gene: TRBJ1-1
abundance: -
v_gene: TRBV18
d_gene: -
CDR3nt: TGTGCCAGCTCACCACTGGCAGGGGAGGGCACTGAAGCTTTCTTT
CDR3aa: CASSPLAGEGTEAFF

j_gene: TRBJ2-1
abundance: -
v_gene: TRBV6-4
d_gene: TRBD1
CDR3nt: TGTGCCAGCAGTGAGACAGGGAGTCACAATGAGCAGTTCTTC
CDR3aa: CASSETGSHNEQFF

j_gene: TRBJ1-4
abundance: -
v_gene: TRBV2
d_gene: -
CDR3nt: TGTGCCAGCAGTGACCGTGTAGCGGCCAACGGGCTGTTTTTT
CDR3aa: CASSDRVAANGLFF

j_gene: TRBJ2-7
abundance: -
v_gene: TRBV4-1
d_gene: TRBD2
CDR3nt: TGCGCCAGCAAACTGGGACTAGCGGACTACGAGCAGTACTTC
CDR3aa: CASKLGLADYEQYF

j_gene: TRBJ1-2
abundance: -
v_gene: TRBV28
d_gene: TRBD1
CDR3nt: TGTGCCAGCAGTTCTCACAGGGGGCGTCACTATGGCTACACCTTC
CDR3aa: CASSSHRGRHYGYTF

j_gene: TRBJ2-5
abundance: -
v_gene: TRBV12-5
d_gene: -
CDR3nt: TGTGCTAGTGGTTCCCTGGTAAGGGGAGAGACCCAGTACTTC
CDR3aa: CASGSLVRGETQYF

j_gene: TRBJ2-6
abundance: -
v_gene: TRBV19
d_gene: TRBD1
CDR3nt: TGTGCCAGTGCAACCGGGACAGGGGTCACTGGGGCCAACGTCCTGACTTTC
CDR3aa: CASATGTGVTGANVLTF

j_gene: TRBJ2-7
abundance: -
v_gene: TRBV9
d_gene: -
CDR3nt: TGTGCCAGCAGCGTAGCCCCTCTGGGGACAACAAATCCCTACGAGCAGTACTTC
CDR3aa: CASSVAPLGTTNPYEQYF

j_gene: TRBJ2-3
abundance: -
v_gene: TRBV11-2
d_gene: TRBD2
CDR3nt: TGTGCCAGCAGCACTACTAGCGGGAGAACAGATACGCAGTATTTT
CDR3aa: CASSTTSGRTDTQYF

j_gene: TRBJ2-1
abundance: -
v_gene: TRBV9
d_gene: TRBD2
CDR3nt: TGTGCCAGCAGCGTAGGGGGGGGGACTAGCGGACCAAATGAGCAGTTCTTC
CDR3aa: CASSVGGGTSGPNEQFF

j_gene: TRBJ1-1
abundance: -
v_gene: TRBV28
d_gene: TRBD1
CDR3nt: TGTGCCAGCCGTCCAGGGGGCTGGTTCACTGAAGCTTTCTTT
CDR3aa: CASRPGGWFTEAFF

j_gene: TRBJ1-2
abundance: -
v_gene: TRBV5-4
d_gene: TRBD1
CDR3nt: TGTGCCAGCAGCTTTGGGACAGGGGGATATAACTATGGCTACACCTTC
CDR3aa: CASSFGTGGYNYGYTF

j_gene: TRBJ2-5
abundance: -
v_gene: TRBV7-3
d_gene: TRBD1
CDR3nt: TGTGCCAGCAGCCCTGGGGACAGGCAGAAGGAGACCCAGTACTTC
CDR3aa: CASSPGDRQKETQYF

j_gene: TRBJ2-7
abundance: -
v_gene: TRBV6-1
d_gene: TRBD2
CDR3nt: TGTGCCAGCAGTGACCCCCCAGCGGGAGTCTACGAGCAGTACTTC
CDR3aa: CASSDPPAGVYEQYF